The next 5 T cell receptor beta chains were all read from a single sample in a study of CD8+CD57+ T cells in acquired aplastic anemia. TCR beta VDJ combinations and CDR3 sequences were profiled from genomic DNA. TCRdb re-called the reads with MiXCR, one entry per CDR3 protein. The sample lists some 120,000 distinct CDR3 sequences; almost 40% were seen once. Patients chosen for sequencing had CD8+CD57+ cells that had expanded, as shown by flow cytometry. The sample was sorted CD4+, CD8+, or CD8+CD57+ T cells (not recorded which) from PBMCs. Receptor source: a human donor with aplastic anemia.

This chain connects TRBV19 to TRBJ2-5; 7 bases fit TRBD2. The CDR3 extends over 12 amino acids. The trim removed 4 bases at V and 4 bases at J, leaving 0 bases unmatched. Germline CDR1 and CDR2: LNHDA and SQIVND (reference sequence). The CDR3: CASSSGGETQYF. As DNA, the CDR3 is TGTGCCAGTAGTAGCGGGGGAGAGACCCAGTACTTC.

The chain uses TRBV15 and TRBJ1-2; D is uncertain. The germline V gene encodes CDR1 LNHNV and CDR2 YYDKDF (reference sequence). The CDR3 loop spans 14 amino acids. Trimming took 0 bases from V and 0 from J, leaving 5 bases between them. CDR3 loop: CATSRDTANYGYTF. For the CDR3, the DNA is TGTGCCACCAGCAGAGATACAGCTAACTATGGCTACACCTTC.

This clonotype was detected many times. The CDR3 bases are TGTGCCTGGAACCGGGACAGGGATTGGCATGGCTACACCTTC. This translates into CAWNRDRDWHGYTF. The chain is built from TRBV30 and TRBJ1-2; 9 nucleotides match TRBD1. Germline V gives CDR1 GTSNPN, CDR2 SVGIG (reference sequence). The V gene end was trimmed by 4 bases and the J gene end by 6 bases; junction bases not matched to a gene: 9. The CDR3 loop spans 14 amino acids.

This clonotype came up many times. The chain combines TRBV12-3 or TRBV12-4 with TRBJ1-1; D is undetermined. V dropped 6 bases and J dropped 3 bases, with 11 bases sitting between them. This CDR3 region has 13 residues. The CDR3 region is CASSSNRYTEAFF. The CDR3 DNA is TGTGCCAGCAGCTCAAACCGGTACACTGAAGCTTTCTTT.

This chain joins TRBV7-6 and TRBJ2-7, with 13 bases aligning to TRBD2. The CDR3 spans 18 residues. The V gene's germline CDR1 is SGHVS and CDR2 FNYEAQ. V trimming: 5 bases; J trimming: 2 bases; junction bases outside the gene matches: 12. CDR3 sequence reads: CASSRGTSGVVSTYEQYF. The DNA of the CDR3 is TGTGCCAGCAGCCGCGGGACTAGCGGGGTAGTAAGCACCTACGAGCAGTACTTC.